This T cell receptor beta chain was observed in a study of blood T cell repertoires in COVID-19. The data were produced by immunoSEQ multiplex PCR, yet TCRdb's version contains in-frame clones alone and is incomplete. The sample lists some 120,000 clones; about nine tenths were seen once. The germline gives CDR1 SGHRS, CDR2 YFSETQ. The CDR3 has 18 residues. J gave up 5 bases and V 4 bases, and 12 bases lay outside the gene matches. Sequenced sample: peripheral blood. This chain uses TRBV5-1 with TRBJ2-3, with 14 positions matching TRBD2. This TCR came from a human donor with active COVID-19. The donor label of this sample is uncertain. The CDR3 coding sequence is TGCGCCAGCAGCAACCCGGGACTAGCGGGGGCCATGGGAGATACGCAGTATTTT. Translation gives CASSNPGLAGAMGDTQYF.